The clone carrying this T cell receptor beta chain came up many times. Its antigen is not known. This record comes from a study of human T cells and chemical hapten exposure. Whole-study context: The study lasted 20 to 30 weeks, and patients were dosed weekly with diphenylcyclopropenone on the scalp throughout. Read at 6 days, the patch tests placed 0.01% DPC on the upper back. Chiefly female patients presented with alopecia areata, totalis or universalis. Study-wide findings and caveats: Positive correlation was observed between PT1 expanded TCR counts and patch test score.

Each CDR3 protein gets one entry after TCRdb re-called the RACE reads with MiXCR. The data hold about 76,000 distinct CDR3 sequences, with over 10% observed a single time. Time point in this sample: patch test 3, about 24 weeks after DPC sensitization. Described treatment: therapeutic diphenylcyclopropenone sensitization with weekly scalp DPC. V lost 4 bases and J lost 0, with 10 bases in between. This CDR3 is 15 amino acids long. Germline CDR1 reads LGHDT; CDR2 reads YNNKEL (reference sequence). The sequence was collected from a woman aged 45-65 years with alopecia areata. Some clones in this sample may be carry-over from other donors' samples. This specimen was whole blood, taken in connection with sensitization to the hapten diphenylcyclopropenone (DPC). This sequence joins TRBV3-1 and TRBJ1-3, with unresolved D. The DNA for the CDR3 is TGTGCCAGCAGCCCCCTCTTGAGCTCTGGAAACACCATATATTTT. Its translation is CASSPLLSSGNTIYF.